This note documents a single T cell receptor beta chain sequence. Its antigen is not known. CDR1 SGHAT and CDR2 FQDESV come from the germline V gene (reference sequence). V was shortened by 4 bases and J by 5 bases, with 11 bases between the two germline ends. This CDR3 region has 13 residues. This PCR relied on a set of 60 Vbeta primers and 13 Jbeta primers. Repertoires were generated with immunoSEQ multiplex PCR, while TCRdb's copy carries only in-frame clones and drops some. The sample lists some 77,000 clones; around 80% were seen once. Healthy people donating bone marrow made up the donors. The sample is drawn from a study of cytomegalovirus exposure and HLA in healthy donors. Findings and caveats of the study: Usually a TCR sequence was rare, but some public TCRs were found in many donors. Clonal expansion was found to be greater in HLA-associated TCR beta chains than in equally common others in a later analysis.

What was sequenced was PBMCs. This TCR derives from a woman in her fifties or sixties in good health and CMV-seropositive. This chain links TRBV11-1 with TRBJ1-1; D might be TRBD1 (5 bases). This CDR3 reads CASSYPGMTEAFF. The DNA of the CDR3 is TGTGCCAGCAGCTACCCAGGGATGACTGAAGCTTTCTTT.